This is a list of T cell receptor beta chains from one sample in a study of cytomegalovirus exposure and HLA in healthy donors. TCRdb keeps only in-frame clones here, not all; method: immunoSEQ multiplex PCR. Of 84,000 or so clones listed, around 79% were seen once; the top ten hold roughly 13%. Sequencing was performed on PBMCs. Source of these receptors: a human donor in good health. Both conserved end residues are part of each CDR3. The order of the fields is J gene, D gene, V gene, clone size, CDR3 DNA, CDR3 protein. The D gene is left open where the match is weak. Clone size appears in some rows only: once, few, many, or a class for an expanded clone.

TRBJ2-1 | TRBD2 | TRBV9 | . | TGTGCCAGCAGCGTAGAGGGACTAGCCTACAATGAGCAGTTCTTC | CASSVEGLAYNEQFF
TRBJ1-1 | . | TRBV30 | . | TGTGCCTGGAGTGTAGGCGGGAACACTGAAGCTTTCTTT | CAWSVGGNTEAFF
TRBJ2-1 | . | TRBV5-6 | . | TGTGCCAGCAGCTTGGAGAGCTCCTACAATGAGCAGTTCTTC | CASSLESSYNEQFF
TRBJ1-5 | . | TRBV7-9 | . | TGTGCCAGCAGCTCAGAGACAGAGAAGTATCAGCCCCAGCATTTT | CASSSETEKYQPQHF
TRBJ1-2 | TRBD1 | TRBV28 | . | TGTGCCAGCAGCCTGACAGGGATCGACGGCTACACCTTC | CASSLTGIDGYTF
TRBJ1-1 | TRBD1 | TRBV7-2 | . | TGTGCCAGCAGCTTACGTCGGGACAGGTGGGCTTTCTTT | CASSLRRDRWAFF
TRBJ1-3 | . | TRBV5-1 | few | TGCGCCAGCAGCTTTCGGGTTGGTGGAAACACCATATATTTT | CASSFRVGGNTIYF
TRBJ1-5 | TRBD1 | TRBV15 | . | TGTGCCACCAGGACAGGGGGGACCCGCAATCAGCCCCAGCATTTT | CATRTGGTRNQPQHF
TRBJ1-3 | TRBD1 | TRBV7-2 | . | TGTGCCAGCAGCCAGGGACAGCTCTCTGGAAACACCATATATTTT | CASSQGQLSGNTIYF
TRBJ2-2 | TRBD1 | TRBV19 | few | TGTGCCGTAAGGCCGCCCCCCGGGACAGGGGTCGCACGGGGCGGGGAGCTGTTTTTT | CAVRPPPGTGVARGGELFF
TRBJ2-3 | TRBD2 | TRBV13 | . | TGTGCCAGCAGCTTGGGACTAGCGGCACCAGATACGCAGTATTTT | CASSLGLAAPDTQYF
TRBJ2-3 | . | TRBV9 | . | TGTGCCAGCAGCGTATCCTGGACTTCTCCGACAGATACGCAGTATTTT | CASSVSWTSPTDTQYF
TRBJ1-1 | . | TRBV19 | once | TGTGCCAGTAGGCGTTCCGGGGGGCGCAGTACTGAAGCTTTCTTT | CASRRSGGRSTEAFF
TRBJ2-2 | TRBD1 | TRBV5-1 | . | TGCGCCAGCAGCTTGGCAGGACAGGGGGCGCGTGGCACCGGGGAGCTGTTTTTT | CASSLAGQGARGTGELFF
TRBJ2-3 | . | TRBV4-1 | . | TGCGCCAGCAGCCAAGCCCCAGCGGGCTCTTACGGAGATACGCAGTATTTT | CASSQAPAGSYGDTQYF
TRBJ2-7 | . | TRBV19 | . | TGTGCCAGTAGTATAAGCAGGGGTGGGTCCTACGAGCAGTACTTC | CASSISRGGSYEQYF
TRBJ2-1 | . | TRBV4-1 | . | TGCGCCAGCAGCCAAGGTTACCAGCGGCTTGAGCAGTTCTTC | CASSQGYQRLEQFF
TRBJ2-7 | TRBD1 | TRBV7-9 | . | TGTGCCAGCAGCCCACGGGACAGGAGCTCCTACGAGCAGTACTTC | CASSPRDRSSYEQYF
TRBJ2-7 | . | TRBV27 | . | TGTGCCAGCAGTCCAGGGGCGGGCTACGAGCAGTACTTC | CASSPGAGYEQYF
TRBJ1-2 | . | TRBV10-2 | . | TGCGCCAGCAGTGAGTCGCACAGGACTATAGCTAACTATGGCTACACCTTC | CASSESHRTIANYGYTF
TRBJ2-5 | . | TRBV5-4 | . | TGTGCCAGCAGGCCTGACCCGGGGGATCAGGTAGAGACCCAGTACTTC | CASRPDPGDQVETQYF
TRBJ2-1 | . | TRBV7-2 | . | TGTGCCAGCAGCTTTTTCGACAGCCGAGGCAATGAGCAGTTCTTC | CASSFFDSRGNEQFF
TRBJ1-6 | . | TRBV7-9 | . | TGTGCCAGCAGCCGAGGGACGGGGGGCAGGTGTTTTGATTCACCCCTCCACTTT | CASSRGTGGRCFDSPLHF
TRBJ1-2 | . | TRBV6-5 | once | TGTGCCAGCAGTTACTCGAACAGGCCTCCCATCTATGGCTACACCTTC | CASSYSNRPPIYGYTF
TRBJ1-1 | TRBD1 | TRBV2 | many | TGTGCCAGCAGGCCCTGGGACAGGGGGGTTGGGGAAGCTTTCTTT | CASRPWDRGVGEAFF
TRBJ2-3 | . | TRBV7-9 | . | TGTGCCAGCAGCCCGAGCACAGATACGCAGTATTTT | CASSPSTDTQYF
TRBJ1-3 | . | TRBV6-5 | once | TGTGCCAGCAGTTGGACGGGAACTGGAAACACCATATATTTT | CASSWTGTGNTIYF
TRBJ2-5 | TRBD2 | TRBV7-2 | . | TGTGCCAGCAGCCAAGGACTAGCGGGGGGTGAGACCCAGTACTTC | CASSQGLAGGETQYF
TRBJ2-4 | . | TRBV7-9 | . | TGTGCCAGCAGCTTGGCAGGGGCCAAAAACATTCAGTACTTC | CASSLAGAKNIQYF
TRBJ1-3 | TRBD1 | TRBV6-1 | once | TGTGCCAGCAGTGACCGGGACAGGGGGGCAAACACCATATATTTT | CASSDRDRGANTIYF
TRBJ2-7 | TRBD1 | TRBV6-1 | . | TGTGCCAGCAGCATACAGGGGGCAATCTACGAGCAGTACTTC | CASSIQGAIYEQYF